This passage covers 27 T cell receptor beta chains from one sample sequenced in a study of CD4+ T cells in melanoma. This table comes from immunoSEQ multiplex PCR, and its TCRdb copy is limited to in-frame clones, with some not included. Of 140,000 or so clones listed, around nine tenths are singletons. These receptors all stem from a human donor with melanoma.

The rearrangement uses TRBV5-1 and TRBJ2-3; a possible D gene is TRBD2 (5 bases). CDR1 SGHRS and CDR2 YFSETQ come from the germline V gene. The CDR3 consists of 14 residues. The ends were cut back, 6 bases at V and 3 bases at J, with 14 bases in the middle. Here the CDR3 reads CASTPGYRTDTQYF. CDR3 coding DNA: TGCGCCAGCACTCCGGGGTACCGAACAGATACGCAGTATTTT.

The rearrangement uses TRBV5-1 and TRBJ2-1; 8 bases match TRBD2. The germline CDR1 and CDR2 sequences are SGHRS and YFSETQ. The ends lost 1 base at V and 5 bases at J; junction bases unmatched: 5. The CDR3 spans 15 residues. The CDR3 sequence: CASSLSIAGNNEQFF. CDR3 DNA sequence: TGCGCCAGCAGCTTGAGCATAGCGGGGAACAATGAGCAGTTCTTC.

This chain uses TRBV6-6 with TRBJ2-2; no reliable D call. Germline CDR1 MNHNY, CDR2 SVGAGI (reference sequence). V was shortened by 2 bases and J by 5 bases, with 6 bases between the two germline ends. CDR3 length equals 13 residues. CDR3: CASSYTVTGELFF. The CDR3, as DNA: TGTGCCAGCAGTTACACTGTGACCGGGGAGCTGTTTTTT.

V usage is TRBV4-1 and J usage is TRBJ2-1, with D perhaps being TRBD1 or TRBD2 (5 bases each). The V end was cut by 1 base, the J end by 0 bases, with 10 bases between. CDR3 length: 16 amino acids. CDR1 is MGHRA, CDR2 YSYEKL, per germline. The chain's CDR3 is CASSQAGPSSYNEQFF. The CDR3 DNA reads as TGCGCCAGCAGCCAAGCGGGGCCTAGCTCCTACAATGAGCAGTTCTTC.

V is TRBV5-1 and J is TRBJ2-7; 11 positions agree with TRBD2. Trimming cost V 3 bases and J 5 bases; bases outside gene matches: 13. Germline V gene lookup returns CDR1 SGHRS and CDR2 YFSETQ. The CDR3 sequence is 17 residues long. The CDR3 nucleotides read TGCGCCAGCAGCTCGGGCCCTAGCGGGGGGACCCGGAACGAGCAGTACTTC. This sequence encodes CASSSGPSGGTRNEQYF.

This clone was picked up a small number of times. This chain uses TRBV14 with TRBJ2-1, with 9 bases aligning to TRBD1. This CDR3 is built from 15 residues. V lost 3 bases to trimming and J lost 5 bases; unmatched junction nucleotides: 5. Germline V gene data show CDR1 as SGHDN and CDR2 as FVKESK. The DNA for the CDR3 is TGTGCCAGCAGCCAGGGGACAGGGAAGCACAATGAGCAGTTCTTC. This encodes CASSQGTGKHNEQFF.

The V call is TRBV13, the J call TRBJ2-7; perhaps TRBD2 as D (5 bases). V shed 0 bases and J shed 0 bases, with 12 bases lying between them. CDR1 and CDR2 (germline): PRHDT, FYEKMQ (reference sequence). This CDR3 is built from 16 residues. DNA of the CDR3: TGTGCCAGCAGCTTAGGCCTACGGGGTACCTCCTACGAGCAGTACTTC. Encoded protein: CASSLGLRGTSYEQYF.

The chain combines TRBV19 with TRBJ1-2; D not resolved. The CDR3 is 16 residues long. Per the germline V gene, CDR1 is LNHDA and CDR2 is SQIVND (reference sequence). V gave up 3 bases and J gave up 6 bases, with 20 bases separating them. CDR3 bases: TGTGCCAGTAGTATGGGGTCCGATGTCTGGAGTAATGGCTACACCTTC. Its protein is CASSMGSDVWSNGYTF.

CDR3 sequence: CSASLGETQYF. DNA of the CDR3: TGCAGTGCTAGCCTTGGGGAGACCCAGTACTTC. This sequence joins TRBV20-1 and TRBJ2-5; D is uncertain. V gave up 3 bases and J gave up 5 bases, with 7 bases separating them. This CDR3 is 11 amino acids long. Germline V gene sequence: CDR1 DFQATT, CDR2 SNEGSKA (reference sequence).

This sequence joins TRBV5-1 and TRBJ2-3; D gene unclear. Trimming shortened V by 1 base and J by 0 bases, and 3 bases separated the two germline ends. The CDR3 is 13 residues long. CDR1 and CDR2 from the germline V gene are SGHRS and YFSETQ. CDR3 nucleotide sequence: TGCGCCAGCAGCTTGAGGAGCACAGATACGCAGTATTTT. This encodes CASSLRSTDTQYF.

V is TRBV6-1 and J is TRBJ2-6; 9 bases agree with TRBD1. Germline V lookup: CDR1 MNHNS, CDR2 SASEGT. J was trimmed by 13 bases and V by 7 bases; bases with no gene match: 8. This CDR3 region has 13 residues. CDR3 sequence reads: CASTLGQGRVLTF. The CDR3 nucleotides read TGTGCCAGCACCCTTGGACAGGGGAGGGTCCTGACTTTC.

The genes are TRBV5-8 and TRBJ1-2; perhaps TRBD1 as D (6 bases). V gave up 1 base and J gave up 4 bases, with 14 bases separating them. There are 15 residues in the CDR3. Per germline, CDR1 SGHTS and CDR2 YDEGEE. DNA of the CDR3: TGTGCCAGCAGCTTGAGATCGACAGGAGCCTATGGCTACACCTTC. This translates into CASSLRSTGAYGYTF.

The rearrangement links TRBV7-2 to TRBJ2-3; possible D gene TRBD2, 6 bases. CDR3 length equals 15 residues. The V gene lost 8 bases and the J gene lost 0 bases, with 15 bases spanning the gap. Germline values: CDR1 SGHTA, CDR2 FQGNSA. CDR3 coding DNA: TGTGCCAGCGCCATCCTAGCGACTAGCACAGATACGCAGTATTTT. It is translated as CASAILATSTDTQYF.

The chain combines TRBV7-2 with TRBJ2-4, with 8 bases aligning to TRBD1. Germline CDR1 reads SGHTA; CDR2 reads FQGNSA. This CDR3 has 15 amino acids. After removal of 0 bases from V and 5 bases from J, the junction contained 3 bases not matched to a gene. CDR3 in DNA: TGTGCCAGCAGCTTAGCGCAGGGGGCGCAAAACATTCAGTACTTC. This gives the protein CASSLAQGAQNIQYF.

Here the CDR3 reads CASSSRTLSGNTIYF. The CDR3 coding sequence is TGTGCCAGCAGCTCCAGGACGCTCTCTGGAAACACCATATATTTT. The chain carries TRBV7-2 and TRBJ1-3; D not certain. In germline, CDR1 is SGHTA, CDR2 FQGNSA. V was pared by 4 bases and J by 0 bases, with 10 bases between. CDR3 length: 15 residues.

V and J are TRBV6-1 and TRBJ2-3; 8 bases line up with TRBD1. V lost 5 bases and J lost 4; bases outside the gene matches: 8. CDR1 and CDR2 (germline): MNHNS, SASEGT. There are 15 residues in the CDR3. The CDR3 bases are TGTGCCAGCAGTAGAACAGGGGGGCCGTCAGATACGCAGTATTTT. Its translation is CASSRTGGPSDTQYF.

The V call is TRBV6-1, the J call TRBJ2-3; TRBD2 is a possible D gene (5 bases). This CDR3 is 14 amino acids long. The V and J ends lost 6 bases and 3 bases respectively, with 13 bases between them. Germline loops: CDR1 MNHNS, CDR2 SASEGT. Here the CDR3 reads CASSFGVRTDTQYF. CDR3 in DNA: TGTGCCAGCAGCTTCGGGGTTAGGACAGATACGCAGTATTTT.

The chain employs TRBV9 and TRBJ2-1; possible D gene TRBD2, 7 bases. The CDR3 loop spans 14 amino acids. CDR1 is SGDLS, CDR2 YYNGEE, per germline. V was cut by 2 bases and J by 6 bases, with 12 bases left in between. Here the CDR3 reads CASSVGGATNEQFF. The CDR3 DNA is TGTGCCAGCAGCGTGGGGGGGGCGACCAATGAGCAGTTCTTC. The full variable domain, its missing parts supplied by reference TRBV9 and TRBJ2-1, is DSGVTQTPKHLITATGQRVTLRCSPRSGDLSVYWYQQSLDQGLQFLIQYYNGEERAKGNILERFSAQQFPDLHSELNLSSLELGDSALYFCASSVGGATNEQFFGPGTRLTVL.

Written as DNA, the CDR3 is TGTGCCACCCAACAGTTTGGGTCCTCACCCCTCCACTTT. Amino acids: CATQQFGSSPLHF. The V and J genes are TRBV19 and TRBJ1-6; D is undetermined. The CDR3 totals 13 residues. The germline V gene has CDR1 LNHDA and CDR2 SQIVND (reference sequence). Trimming took off 10 bases at V and 10 bases at J, with 17 bases between the two ends.

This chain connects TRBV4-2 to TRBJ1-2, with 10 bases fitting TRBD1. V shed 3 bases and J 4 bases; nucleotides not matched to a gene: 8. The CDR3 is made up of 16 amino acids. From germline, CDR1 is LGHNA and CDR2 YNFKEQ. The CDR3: CASSQGTGVRVYGYTF. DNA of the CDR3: TGTGCCAGCAGCCAGGGGACAGGGGTCCGGGTCTATGGCTACACCTTC.

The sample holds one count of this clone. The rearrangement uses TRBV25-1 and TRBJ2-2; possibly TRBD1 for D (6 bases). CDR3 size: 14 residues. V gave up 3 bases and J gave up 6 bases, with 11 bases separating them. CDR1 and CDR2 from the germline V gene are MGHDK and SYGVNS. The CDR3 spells CASSDAGVAGELFF. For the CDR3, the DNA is TGTGCCAGCAGTGACGCAGGGGTAGCCGGGGAGCTGTTTTTT.

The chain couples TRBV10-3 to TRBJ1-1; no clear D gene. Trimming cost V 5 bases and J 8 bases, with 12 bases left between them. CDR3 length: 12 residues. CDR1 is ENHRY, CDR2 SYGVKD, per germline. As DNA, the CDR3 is TGTGCCATCAGTCAGACTGAGCTCGAAGCTTTCTTT. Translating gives CAISQTELEAFF.

CDR3 amino acids: CASRRQGYDTEAFF. The CDR3 nucleotides read TGTGCCAGCAGGAGACAAGGGTACGACACTGAAGCTTTCTTT. This chain connects TRBV11-2 to TRBJ1-1; D not certain. V lost 6 bases, J lost 3 bases, and 14 bases lay in between. The CDR3 loop spans 14 amino acids. CDR1 is SGHAT and CDR2 is FQNNGV in the germline V gene. The full variable domain, rest sourced from reference TRBV11-2 and TRBJ1-1, is EAGVAQSPRYKIIEKRQSVAFWCNPISGHATLYWYQQILGQGPKLLIQFQNNGVVDDSQLPKDRFSAERLKGVDSTLKIQPAKLEDSAVYLCASRRQGYDTEAFFGQGTRLTVV.

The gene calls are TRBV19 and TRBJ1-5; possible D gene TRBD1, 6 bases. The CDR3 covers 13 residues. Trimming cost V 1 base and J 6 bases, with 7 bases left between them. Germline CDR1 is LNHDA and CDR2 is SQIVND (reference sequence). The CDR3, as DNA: TGTGCCAGTAGTATAGTAGGGGGTCAGCCCCAGCATTTT. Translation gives CASSIVGGQPQHF.

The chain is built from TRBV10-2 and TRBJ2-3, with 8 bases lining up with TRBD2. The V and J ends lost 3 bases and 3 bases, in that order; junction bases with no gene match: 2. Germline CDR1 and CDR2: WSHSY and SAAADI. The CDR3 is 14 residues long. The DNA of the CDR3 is TGCGCCAGCAGTGAATCGGGGGGGACAGATACGCAGTATTTT. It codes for CASSESGGTDTQYF.

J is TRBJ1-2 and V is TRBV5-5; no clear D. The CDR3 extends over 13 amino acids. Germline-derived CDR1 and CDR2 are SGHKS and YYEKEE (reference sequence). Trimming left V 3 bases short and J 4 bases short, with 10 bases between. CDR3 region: CASSSRGGYGYTF. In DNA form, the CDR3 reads TGTGCCAGCAGCTCAAGAGGAGGCTATGGCTACACCTTC.

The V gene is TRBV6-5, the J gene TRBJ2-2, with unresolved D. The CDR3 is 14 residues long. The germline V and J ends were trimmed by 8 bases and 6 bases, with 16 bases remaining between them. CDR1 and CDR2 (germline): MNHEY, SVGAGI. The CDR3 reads CASSLEGLAGELFF. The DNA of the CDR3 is TGTGCCAGCTCCTTGGAAGGTTTAGCCGGGGAGCTGTTTTTT.